Detailed here is one TCR beta chain. Its target is not known. The data originate from a study of blood T cells in healthy people across ages. A second 7 to 11 cycle PCR used barcoded and J-beta primers. From the 5' RACE reads, TCRdb called clonotypes with MiXCR, one entry per CDR3 protein. The repertoire holds around 800,000 distinct CDR3 sequences, with 53% as singletons. Study outcomes and limitations: A greater number of naive CD4+ cells and higher diversity distinguished long-lived donors from aged donors.

Sequences were obtained from blood. The origin of this receptor is an older man in good health.

The CDR3 loop reads CASSLGGGFYNEQFF. CDR3 bases: TGCGCCAGCAGCTTGGGGGGAGGTTTCTACAATGAGCAGTTCTTC. V and J are TRBV5-1 and TRBJ2-1; tentatively, D is TRBD2 (6 bases). This CDR3 region has 15 residues. The V end lost 0 bases, the J end lost 3 bases, and 10 bases lay between the germline ends. Germline V gene lookup returns CDR1 SGHRS and CDR2 YFSETQ. The full variable domain, in which reference TRBV5-1 and TRBJ2-1 provide the parts outside the CDR3, is KAGVTQTPRYLIKTRGQQVTLSCSPISGHRSVSWYQQTPGQGLQFLFEYFSETQRNKGNFPGRFSGRQFSNSRSEMNVSTLELGDSALYLCASSLGGGFYNEQFFGPGTRLTVL.